This entry lists 5 T cell receptor beta chains sequenced from one sample in a study of cytomegalovirus exposure and HLA in healthy donors. Amplification used 60 Vbeta primers and 13 Jbeta primers. Assay: immunoSEQ multiplex PCR; the TCRdb copy retains only in-frame clones and omits some. This table has 100,000 to 150,000 clones, 74% appearing once. Sequenced sample: PBMCs. The receptor source for this set is a woman aged 45-65 years in good health and CMV-seropositive.

The rearrangement links TRBV5-3 to TRBJ1-5; D might be TRBD1 (5 bases). TRBV5-3 is sorted into the ORF group, with uncertain function. V shed 7 bases and J shed 6 bases, with 20 bases lying between them. The CDR3 is 15 residues long. The CDR3 loop is CARRTPWGVSQPQHF. CDR3 nucleotide sequence: TGTGCCAGACGAACCCCCTGGGGGGTAAGTCAGCCCCAGCATTTT.

The J gene is TRBJ1-5, the V gene TRBV6-1; TRBD1 matches at 7 bases. The CDR3 covers 15 residues. Germline V lookup: CDR1 MNHNS, CDR2 SASEGT. Germline trimming cut 6 bases from V and 4 bases from J; bases unmatched to any gene: 9. The CDR3 DNA reads TGTGCCAGCAGAGAACAACAGGGGTCAAATCAGCCCCAGCATTTT. The encoded protein is CASREQQGSNQPQHF.

The V gene is TRBV6-6, the J gene TRBJ2-3; D possibly corresponds to TRBD1 (6 bases). V lost 5 bases to trimming and J lost 2 bases, with 17 bases between them. Germline assignment: CDR1 MNHNY and CDR2 SVGAGI (reference sequence). The CDR3 sequence is 16 residues long. The CDR3 DNA sequence: TGTGCCAGCAGTCCCGGCATCGGGACACTCACAGATACGCAGTATTTT. This sequence encodes CASSPGIGTLTDTQYF.

This chain uses TRBV5-4 with TRBJ1-2, with a tentative D call TRBD1 (5 bases). V was cut by 4 bases and J by 4 bases, with 17 bases left in between. The CDR3 length is 15 residues. The germline V gene has CDR1 SGHNT and CDR2 YYREEE (reference sequence). The CDR3 region is CASSGGDFGVYGYTF. The CDR3 DNA follows: TGTGCCAGCAGCGGGGGGGACTTCGGAGTCTATGGCTACACCTTC. The variable domain in full, completed from reference TRBV5-4 and TRBJ1-2, reads ETGVTQSPTHLIKTRGQQVTLRCSSQSGHNTVSWYQQALGQGPQFIFQYYREEENGRGNFPPRFSGLQFPNYSSELNVNALELDDSALYLCASSGGDFGVYGYTFGSGTRLTVV.

This clone was seen only once. The rearrangement joins TRBV7-2 to TRBJ1-1; perhaps TRBD1 as D (5 bases). V gave up 5 bases and J gave up 0 bases, with 10 bases separating them. The CDR3 consists of 14 residues. The V gene's germline CDR1 is SGHTA and CDR2 FQGNSA. The CDR3 loop reads CASSQDSMNTEAFF. CDR3 in DNA: TGTGCCAGCAGCCAAGACAGCATGAACACTGAAGCTTTCTTT.